This is a list of T cell receptor beta chains from one sample in a study of T cell repertoires in cytomegalovirus infection. TCRdb analysed the reads with MiXCR anew, one entry per CDR3 protein. The repertoire holds around 710,000 distinct CDR3 sequences, with around 29% as singletons. Their antigens remain unidentified. The sequences come from cultured CD8+ T cells from PBMCs, collected from culture after CMV antigen stimulation. The receptors here all came from a human donor in good health (CMV status not recorded). Some clones in this sample may be carry-over from other donors' samples. Both conserved end residues are part of each CDR3. The D gene is left open where the match is weak. Clone size is not always given. Where it is, it says once, few, many or a class for expanded clones.

12	TRBJ1-2	few	TRBV13	NA	TGTGCCAGCAGACCAGCCGTCCGTGGCTACACCTTC	CASRPAVRGYTF
15	TRBJ1-4	NA	TRBV7-9	NA	TGTGCCAGCAGCTTAGGGGCCGCAACTAATGAAAAACTGTTTTTT	CASSLGAATNEKLFF
16	TRBJ1-2	NA	TRBV27	NA	TGTGCCAGCAGTTTTCTCCACCTCGGGACAATATGGGGCTACACCTTC	CASSFLHLGTIWGYTF
16	TRBJ1-1	NA	TRBV7-9	NA	TGTGCCAGCAGCTCCACCTCGAGGGCCCAGAACACTGAAGCTTTCTTT	CASSSTSRAQNTEAFF
15	TRBJ1-5	few	TRBV6-6	NA	TGTGCCAGCAGCTCCGGCGGCCATTTCAATCAGCCCCAGCATTTT	CASSSGGHFNQPQHF
16	TRBJ1-4	many	TRBV5-4	NA	TGTGCCAGCAGCTTGATGAGAGGCACAACTAATGAAAAACTGTTTTTT	CASSLMRGTTNEKLFF
15	TRBJ1-1	NA	TRBV14	TRBD1	TGTGCCAGCAGCCGAGGGACAGGAGGGAGCACTGAAGCTTTCTTT	CASSRGTGGSTEAFF
14	TRBJ1-6	many	TRBV7-2	TRBD1	TGTGCCAGCAGCTTAGGGCAGGGGGGGACACCCCTCCACTTT	CASSLGQGGTPLHF
15	TRBJ2-6	NA	TRBV29-1	NA	TGCAGCGTTGGCAATTTGAACTCTGGGGCCAACGTCCTGACTTTC	CSVGNLNSGANVLTF
16	TRBJ1-2	few	TRBV6-1	NA	TGTGCCAGCAGCCTTGGGATCAGGCCCCAAAAGGGGTGCTACACCTTC	CASSLGIRPQKGCYTF
16	TRBJ2-5	NA	TRBV27	NA	TGTGCCAGCAGTTTAGTCCGCCCCCCAAACCAAGAGACCCAGTACTTC	CASSLVRPPNQETQYF
14	TRBJ1-1	NA	TRBV7-9	NA	TGTGCCAGCAGCTTTCACAGAGAGTACACTGAAGCTTTCTTT	CASSFHREYTEAFF
16	TRBJ2-3	NA	TRBV4-1	TRBD2	TGCGCCAGCAGCCCGTGGGGGCGGGAGGTATGGGATACGCAGTATTTT	CASSPWGREVWDTQYF
13	TRBJ2-2	NA	TRBV2	TRBD1	TGTGCCAGCAGCACGACAGGGTCCGGGGAGCTGTTTTTT	CASSTTGSGELFF
15	TRBJ2-7	NA	TRBV5-1	NA	TGCGCCAGCAGCTTGGAGGCAGCCGACTTCTACGAGCAGTACTTC	CASSLEAADFYEQYF
15	TRBJ1-2	NA	TRBV7-9	NA	TGTGCCAGCAGCTTAGTCGGCGCCGACAGGAATGGCTACACCTTC	CASSLVGADRNGYTF
16	TRBJ2-2	NA	TRBV28	TRBD1	TGTGCCAGCAGTATCAGGGGGAAGATACTAACCGGGGAGCTGTTTTTT	CASSIRGKILTGELFF
14	TRBJ2-3	medium-sized	TRBV12-3/TRBV12-4	TRBD2	TGTGCCAGCAGCCCCGGGGGGGAAACAGATACGCAGTATTTT	CASSPGGETDTQYF
15	TRBJ1-2	once	TRBV27	NA	TGTGCCAGCAGTCTAGGGACCGGGACGGCTTATGGCTACACCTTC	CASSLGTGTAYGYTF
13	TRBJ2-1	few	TRBV7-9	NA	TGTGCCAGCAGCTTAGGAAGGGCGCCTGAGCAGTTCTTC	CASSLGRAPEQFF
18	TRBJ1-4	NA	TRBV7-3	TRBD1	TGTGCCAGCAGCCCCACCCCGGGACAGGGGCAAGGTGGTGAAAAACTGTTTTTT	CASSPTPGQGQGGEKLFF
17	TRBJ2-3	NA	TRBV6-6	TRBD1	TGTGCCAGCAGTTACGTCTTCCGGGACAGGTCACCAGATACGCAGTATTTT	CASSYVFRDRSPDTQYF
17	TRBJ1-1	NA	TRBV5-1	NA	TGCGCCAGCAGCTTGGGAACCGGACAGTCTGGGGACACTGAAGCTTTCTTT	CASSLGTGQSGDTEAFF
15	TRBJ1-2	few	TRBV7-3	NA	TGTGCCAGCACCCTTTCGGGCAGGGGAGTCGATGGCTACACCTTC	CASTLSGRGVDGYTF
15	TRBJ1-2	NA	TRBV10-3	TRBD1	TGTGCCATTGGAATCGAGACAGGGGTTAACTATGGCTACACCTTC	CAIGIETGVNYGYTF
16	TRBJ1-5	NA	TRBV4-2	NA	TGTGCCAGCAGCCAAGAATGGGGGGCCGGCAATCAGCCCCAGCATTTT	CASSQEWGAGNQPQHF
15	TRBJ1-6	NA	TRBV2	TRBD1	TGTGCCAGTCAAGGACAGGGTGGGTATAATTCACCCCTCCACTTT	CASQGQGGYNSPLHF
18	TRBJ2-7	NA	TRBV4-1	NA	TGCGCCAGCAGCCAAGAAAGTAGGGGGGCCTTGAGCTCCTACGAGCAGTACTTC	CASSQESRGALSSYEQYF
11	TRBJ1-2	NA	TRBV29-1	TRBD1	TGCAGCGTTACAGGGGAATATGGCTACACCTTC	CSVTGEYGYTF
15	TRBJ2-5	few	TRBV6-2/TRBV6-3	TRBD2	TGTGCCAGCAGCGATCCCCTAGCGGGTGAAGAGACCCAGTACTTC	CASSDPLAGEETQYF
15	TRBJ1-2	NA	TRBV5-8	NA	TGTGCCAGCAGCCCCCGGGACACTCTTAACTATGGCTACACCTTC	CASSPRDTLNYGYTF
18	TRBJ2-2	many	TRBV4-1	TRBD2	TGCGCCAGCAGCCCCGGGACTAGCGGGGGCTTGAACACCGGGGAGCTGTTTTTT	CASSPGTSGGLNTGELFF
14	TRBJ2-3	few	TRBV6-6	NA	TGTGCCAGCAGTATCCTCTCGGGCACAGATACGCAGTATTTT	CASSILSGTDTQYF
17	TRBJ2-3	NA	TRBV4-1	NA	TGCGCCAGCAGCCAAGCCCTGGAACAGTCTCCTGTAGATACGCAGTATTTT	CASSQALEQSPVDTQYF
11	TRBJ2-7	NA	TRBV6-5	NA	TGTGCCAGCAGGGCGGGGAACGAGCAGTACTTC	CASRAGNEQYF
15	TRBJ1-2	NA	TRBV20-1	NA	TGCAGTGCTTCGTCCCTTCTAGCGGGAAGCTATGGCTACACCTTC	CSASSLLAGSYGYTF
15	TRBJ2-1	few	TRBV7-8	TRBD2	TGTGCCAGCAGCCCGTGGACTAGCGACTACAATGAGCAGTTCTTC	CASSPWTSDYNEQFF
15	TRBJ1-2	few	TRBV6-5	TRBD1	TGTGCCAGCAGTTACTGGGGGACAGGGGAAAGTGGCTACACCTTC	CASSYWGTGESGYTF
14	TRBJ1-3	NA	TRBV6-6	NA	TGTGCCAGCATCCACCGGGGGCTTGGAAACACCATATATTTT	CASIHRGLGNTIYF
15	TRBJ2-4	NA	TRBV20-1	NA	TGCAGTGCCCCCGCCGGGGACTTAGCCAAAAACATTCAGTACTTC	CSAPAGDLAKNIQYF
17	TRBJ2-5	NA	TRBV28	NA	TGTGCCAGCATTTCCTCCAGGGTAGGATGGGGCCAAGAGACCCAGTACTTC	CASISSRVGWGQETQYF
16	TRBJ2-1	NA	TRBV4-1	NA	TGTGCCAGCAGCCAAGATAGAAGGAGGCCCTACAATGAGCAGTTCTTC	CASSQDRRRPYNEQFF
14	TRBJ2-5	NA	TRBV7-9	TRBD1	TGTGTCAGCCTCCGGGACAGGGGTCCAGAGACCCAGTACTTC	CVSLRDRGPETQYF
16	TRBJ2-1	few	TRBV12-3/TRBV12-4	TRBD2	TGTGCCAGCAGTTTAACTAGCGGGGGGAAGGACAATGAGCAGTTCTTC	CASSLTSGGKDNEQFF
15	TRBJ2-1	NA	TRBV11-3	NA	TGTGCCAGCAGCGTACACGAGAGCTCCTACAATGAGCAGTTCTTC	CASSVHESSYNEQFF
12	TRBJ1-2	few	TRBV12-3/TRBV12-4	NA	TGTGCCAGCAGTTCCTCTTGGGATGGCTACACCTTC	CASSSSWDGYTF